Many counts were recorded for the clone carrying this TCR beta chain. Drawing of peripheral blood yielded about 9.7 milliliters from each donor. Together with a sample-barcoded 5' primer, a J-beta primer mix was included in a second PCR lasting roughly 7 to 11 cycles. TCRdb re-analysed the 5' RACE reads in MiXCR, keeping a single row per CDR3 protein. The sample consists of 630,000 or so distinct CDR3 sequences, under 30% of them appearing once. The data were obtained in a study of blood T cells in healthy people across ages. The material sequenced was blood. The receptor was isolated from a woman older than 75 in good health.

The CDR3 spells CASSVGQGTPLHF. The CDR3, as DNA: TGTGCCAGCAGTGTCGGACAGGGAACACCCCTCCACTTT. This chain uses TRBV2 with TRBJ1-6; 8 bases map to TRBD1. V lost 4 bases and J lost 11; bases outside the gene matches: 4. Germline CDR1 and CDR2: SNHLY and FYNNEI. This CDR3 has 13 residues.